This T cell receptor (beta chain) was recovered during a study of regulatory T cells in long-lasting Graves disease. This clonotype has more than one count but fewer than ten. The time point is: newly diagnosed GD, antithyroid drugs for less than 3 months. PBMCs were the source of the RNA used for TCR sequencing. Germline-derived CDR1 and CDR2 are KGHSH and LQKENI. With 1 base clipped from V and 3 bases from J, the junction kept 12 bases outside the gene matches. The CDR3 runs to 18 residues. Building of the TCR beta libraries involved iRepertoire HTBI primers and Arm-PCR of CDR3 regions. TCRdb independently ran MiXCR on the multiplex PCR reads; one entry per CDR3 protein. This sample yields under 500,000 distinct CDR3 sequences, of which 15% to 20% are seen a single time; about 10% belongs to the top ten. The same data also went into a second study, on T cells in Graves' hyperthyroidism and ophthalmopathy. From that report: Investigators excluded patients with uncontrolled infection, other autoimmune disease, pregnancy or lactation. On the basis of clinical symptoms, serum thyroxine and TRAb, thyroid ultrasound and orbital computed tomography, diagnoses were made. During a first-round RT-PCR of the TCR CDR3, the HTBI primer set was used.

The rearrangement joins TRBV18 to TRBJ1-5, with 7 bases aligning to TRBD1. This material consisted of peripheral blood mononuclear cells (PBMCs), taken at new diagnosis, from a patient treated with antithyroid drugs. The receptor comes from a woman aged 30 to 39 with Graves disease. The CDR3 loop is CASSPRGRGSQANQPQHF. CDR3 nucleotide sequence: TGTGCCAGCTCACCACGGGGCAGGGGGAGTCAGGCCAATCAGCCCCAGCATTTT.